This passage covers 3 T cell receptor beta chains from one sample sequenced in a study of control samples from healthy donors and cancer patients. Using immunoSEQ multiplex PCR, the repertoire was profiled, and TCRdb retains in-frame clones only, with some absent. The sample comprises 90,000 to 100,000 clones, about 88% of which are singletons, and under 50% rests with the top ten. Sequencing was done on a sample of PBMCs. Receptors were obtained from an older man with lung cancer.

This clone was picked up one time. The chain employs TRBV9 and TRBJ1-3; 7 bases agree with TRBD1. From germline, CDR1 is SGDLS and CDR2 YYNGEE. The CDR3 consists of 15 residues. V lost 5 bases to trimming and J lost 2 bases; unmatched junction nucleotides: 7. This CDR3 is CASSRQGSAGNTIYF. CDR3 coding DNA: TGTGCCAGCAGTCGACAGGGATCGGCTGGAAACACCATATATTTT.

The chain carries TRBV11-3 and TRBJ2-1, with 9 nucleotides matching TRBD1. CDR1 and CDR2 from the germline V gene are SGHNT and YENEEA. This CDR3 comprises 16 residues. Trimming took 4 bases from V and 8 from J; bases not matched to a gene: 12. CDR3 coding DNA: TGTGCCAGCAGCTCGGACAGGGGAAGACTTGTGGATGAGCAGTTCTTC. Translated: CASSSDRGRLVDEQFF.

The rearrangement links TRBV6-5 to TRBJ1-1, with D hard to call. This CDR3 has 15 amino acids. V was clipped by 0 bases and J by 2 bases, with 10 bases between them. In germline, CDR1 is MNHEY, CDR2 SVGAGI. CDR3 protein: CASSYSGGSNTEAFF. CDR3 bases: TGTGCCAGCAGTTACTCAGGAGGGTCTAACACTGAAGCTTTCTTT.